This record concerns one T cell receptor beta chain sequence. Its target is not known. The sample comes from a study of T cell responses to AZD1222 COVID-19 vaccine. Whole-study context: Second-dose groups at about 4 or about 12 weeks were pooled. The study's findings and limits: Increased Spike-specific TCR breadth and depth were observed after two AZD1222 doses.

V lost 4 bases and J lost 2, with 15 bases in between. The CDR3 runs to 15 residues. CDR1 and CDR2 from the germline V gene are SGHRS and YFSETQ. TCRdb's table, derived via immunoSEQ multiplex PCR, lists solely in-frame clones and lacks some. The sample includes under 95,000 clones, 90% of them seen just once. Sample: peripheral blood, taken on day 0 of AZD1222 vaccination. This rearrangement joins TRBV5-1 to TRBJ1-1, with D possibly TRBD1 on 6 matching bases. This sequence originates from an adult in good health. The CDR3: CASSPVGGLNTEAFF. CDR3 DNA: TGCGCCAGCAGCCCTGTAGGGGGGCTTAACACTGAAGCTTTCTTT. Drawing the rest from reference TRBV5-1 and TRBJ1-1, the complete variable domain is KAGVTQTPRYLIKTRGQQVTLSCSPISGHRSVSWYQQTPGQGLQFLFEYFSETQRNKGNFPGRFSGRQFSNSRSEMNVSTLELGDSALYLCASSPVGGLNTEAFFGQGTRLTVV.